A single sample is the source of the 21 T cell receptor beta chains below, sequenced in a study of T cells after yellow fever vaccination. TCRdb reanalysed the 5' RACE reads using MiXCR and keeps one entry per CDR3 protein. The sample holds roughly 45,000 distinct CDR3 sequences, roughly 7% seen once. The source material was CD8+ T cells not binding an NS4B(214-222) dextramer, sorted from PBMCs, sampled 45 days after the yellow fever booster vaccination. Receptors were obtained from a man younger than 45 who received the YFV17D yellow fever vaccine.

This clonotype has ten or more counts. V is TRBV13 and J is TRBJ2-1; possible D gene TRBD2, 5 bases. Germline CDR1 PRHDT, CDR2 FYEKMQ (reference sequence). Trimming took off 5 bases at V and 3 bases at J, with 11 bases between the two ends. The CDR3 has 14 amino acids. Here the CDR3 reads CASSLTAGYNEQFF. CDR3 nucleotides: TGTGCCAGCAGCCTAACGGCGGGCTACAATGAGCAGTTCTTC.

This clonotype has at least ten counts. This chain uses TRBV5-1 with TRBJ2-1; 8 nucleotides align to TRBD2. From germline, CDR1 is SGHRS and CDR2 YFSETQ. J was trimmed by 6 bases and V by 0 bases; bases with no gene match: 11. The CDR3 is 17 amino acids. The CDR3 loop reads CASSLGPAGDPFNEQFF. The CDR3 DNA is TGCGCCAGCAGCTTGGGTCCAGCGGGAGACCCCTTCAATGAGCAGTTCTTC.

Ten or more counts support this clonotype. The rearrangement joins TRBV27 to TRBJ1-5; TRBD1 is a possible D gene (5 bases). V lost 4 bases and J 6 bases, leaving 22 bases between the germline ends. Per the germline V gene, CDR1 is MNHEY and CDR2 is SMNVEV (reference sequence). The CDR3 spans 17 residues. CDR3 bases: TGTGCCAGCAGTTCCTGGGCCTCACAGGTAGACGGTCAGCCCCAGCATTTT. Translated: CASSSWASQVDGQPQHF.

This clonotype occurred many times. V is TRBV12-3 or TRBV12-4 and J is TRBJ2-5; no definite D call. V was cut by 6 bases and J by 7 bases, with 15 bases left in between. The CDR3 sequence is 13 residues long. The CDR3: CASSPARVGTQYF. The CDR3, as DNA: TGTGCCAGCAGCCCAGCCCGAGTTGGGACCCAGTACTTC.

This clonotype is a singleton in its sample. The J gene is TRBJ1-5, the V gene TRBV6-2 or TRBV6-3, with 8 positions matching TRBD1. Germline trimming cut 4 bases from V and 7 bases from J; bases unmatched to any gene: 12. The CDR3 totals 16 residues. The germline CDR1 and CDR2 sequences are MNHEY and SVGEGT. CDR3 region: CASSFSFQGANQPQHF. CDR3 DNA: TGTGCCAGCAGTTTTTCGTTTCAGGGGGCGAACCAGCCCCAGCATTTT.

This clonotype was recorded at least ten times. This chain links TRBV29-1 with TRBJ2-5; D is ambiguous. Between the trimmed V and J ends, which lost 4 bases and 1 base, there was a span of 10 bases. CDR3 length: 13 residues. Per germline, CDR1 SQVTM and CDR2 ANQGSEA. The CDR3 nucleotides are TGCAGCGTTGTAACCAGCCTCCAAGAGACCCAGTACTTC. Translating gives CSVVTSLQETQYF.

This clonotype was picked up many times. The chain recombines TRBV20-1 with TRBJ2-3, with D maybe TRBD2 (7 bases). The CDR3 runs to 13 residues. Germline V CDR1 and CDR2: DFQATT, SNEGSKA (reference sequence). V was pared by 7 bases and J by 4 bases, with 15 bases between. This CDR3 reads CSGGGEGPDTQYF. Here the CDR3 DNA reads TGCAGTGGGGGGGGCGAAGGCCCAGATACGCAGTATTTT.

This clonotype was seen a handful of times. V and J are TRBV7-6 and TRBJ2-1; TRBD2 matches 8 bases. Germline CDR1 SGHVS, CDR2 FNYEAQ. This CDR3 is 15 amino acids long. J gave up 10 bases and V 4 bases, and 12 bases lay outside the gene matches. CDR3 nucleotides: TGTGCCAGCAGCTCTCCGGGACTAGGATCTGGGGAGCAGTTCTTC. Amino acid sequence: CASSSPGLGSGEQFF.

This clonotype was seen ten or more times. V is TRBV12-3 or TRBV12-4 and J is TRBJ2-3; D remains ambiguous. The CDR3 is 16 residues long. Deletions cut 6 bases from V and 4 bases from J, with 20 bases between. The CDR3 here is CASSLVYGDEADTQYF. The CDR3 DNA follows: TGTGCCAGCAGCCTAGTGTATGGGGATGAGGCAGATACGCAGTATTTT.

This clonotype was observed a handful of times. The V and J genes are TRBV7-9 and TRBJ1-4; 8 bases agree with TRBD1. V lost 0 bases to trimming and J lost 1 base; unmatched junction nucleotides: 4. The CDR3 has 17 amino acids. The germline V gene has CDR1 SEHNR and CDR2 FQNEAQ (reference sequence). CDR3 amino acids: CASSLALGQGTNEKLFF. CDR3 nucleotides: TGTGCCAGCAGCTTAGCCCTCGGACAGGGAACTAATGAAAAACTGTTTTTT.

This clonotype was seen at least ten times. The chain uses TRBV4-3 and TRBJ2-2, with a weak D call TRBD2 (6 bases). Between the trimmed V and J ends, which lost 6 bases and 1 base, there was a span of 12 bases. Germline V gene lookup returns CDR1 LGHNA and CDR2 YSLEER. There are 15 residues in the CDR3. CDR3 coding DNA: TGCGCCAGCAGGAACCTGGGGGGGAACACCGGGGAGCTGTTTTTT. This translates into CASRNLGGNTGELFF.

This clonotype came up many times. The chain uses TRBV5-1 and TRBJ2-7; D is undetermined. V lost 2 bases to trimming and J lost 4 bases, with 16 bases between them. The CDR3 loop spans 15 amino acids. Looked up from germline, CDR1 is SGHRS and CDR2 is YFSETQ. The CDR3 sequence is CASSLTGSPAYEQYF. In DNA, the CDR3 is TGCGCCAGCAGCTTAACCGGGTCCCCGGCGTACGAGCAGTACTTC.

V and J are TRBV3-1 and TRBJ2-5; 10 positions agree with TRBD1. CDR3 length: 15 residues. In germline, CDR1 is LGHDT, CDR2 YNNKEL (reference sequence). With V trimmed by 5 bases and J by 4 bases, 7 bases remained unmatched. DNA of the CDR3: TGTGCCAGCAGCAAGCCGGGACAGGGGAGAGAGACCCAGTACTTC. The encoded protein is CASSKPGQGRETQYF.

This clonotype was recorded many times. The chain employs TRBV29-1 and TRBJ2-7; maybe TRBD2 (5 bases). Germline assignment: CDR1 SQVTM and CDR2 ANQGSEA. Trimming stripped 2 bases from V and 1 base from J, with 9 bases between. The CDR3 extends over 13 amino acids. The CDR3 spells CSVEKDLSYEQYF. The CDR3, as DNA: TGCAGCGTTGAAAAGGACTTGTCCTACGAGCAGTACTTC.

This clonotype turned up a few times. This sequence joins TRBV20-1 and TRBJ1-4; no clear D gene. The V and J ends lost 1 base and 6 bases respectively, with 9 bases between them. The length of the CDR3 is 13 residues. Germline V CDR1 and CDR2: DFQATT, SNEGSKA (reference sequence). CDR3 protein: CSARGVGDEKLFF. CDR3 nucleotide sequence: TGCAGTGCTAGAGGGGTAGGCGATGAAAAACTGTTTTTT.

In its sample, this clonotype was seen many times. The gene calls are TRBV5-6 and TRBJ2-7; 9 nucleotides agree with TRBD1. J lost 6 bases, V lost 4 bases, and 8 bases had no gene match. This CDR3 contains 14 residues. Germline values: CDR1 SGHDT, CDR2 YYEEEE. CDR3 loop: CASSGDRDFREQYF. Here the CDR3 DNA reads TGTGCCAGCAGCGGGGACAGGGATTTTCGCGAGCAGTACTTC.

For this clonotype: This may stem from a read error, because a much larger clone lies one nucleotide away. The gene calls are TRBV6-6 and TRBJ2-5; the D is unclear. Trimming took 6 bases from V and 3 from J, leaving 5 bases between them. The CDR3 contains 11 residues. CDR1 is MNHNY, CDR2 SVGAGI, per germline (reference sequence). DNA for the CDR3: TGTGCCAGCAGGCACAAAGAGACCCAGTACTTC. This translates into CASRHKETQYF.

Turning to this clonotype: This could be a read error, since a much larger clone is one nucleotide away. This rearrangement joins TRBV20-1 to TRBJ2-2, with D possibly TRBD2 on 6 matching bases. Between the trimmed V and J ends, which lost 2 bases and 7 bases, there was a span of 11 bases. The CDR3 contains 13 residues. The V gene's germline CDR1 is DFQATT and CDR2 SNEGSKA (reference sequence). CDR3 coding DNA: TGCAGTGCTAGATGGGACTGCAGCGGGGAGCTGTTTTTT. This sequence encodes CSARWDCSGELFF.

This clonotype was detected ten times or more. The chain employs TRBV4-1 and TRBJ2-1; D ambiguous. The CDR3 has 14 residues. The V gene lost 1 base and the J gene lost 6 bases, with 10 bases spanning the gap. In germline, CDR1 is MGHRA, CDR2 YSYEKL. This chain's CDR3 is CASSQGPGANEQFF. The CDR3 nucleotides are TGCGCCAGCAGCCAAGGCCCAGGCGCCAATGAGCAGTTCTTC.

This clonotype was observed many times. The rearrangement uses TRBV21-1 and TRBJ2-7; the table names TRBD1, a call not compared with the DNA. TRBV21-1 is termed a pseudogene. The CDR3 has 18 residues. The CDR3 DNA reads TGTGCCAGCAGCATAAGGGGAGGGGGACAGACGCCCTCCTACGAGCAGTACTTC. The encoded protein is CASSIRGGGQTPSYEQYF.

This clonotype occurred many times. V usage is TRBV2 and J usage is TRBJ2-7; no definite D call. Germline CDR1 is SNHLY and CDR2 is FYNNEI. The CDR3 runs 13 residues. V shed 2 bases and J shed 2 bases, with 7 bases lying between them. The chain's CDR3 is CASSESAAYEQYF. The CDR3 nucleotides are TGTGCCAGCAGTGAATCTGCTGCCTACGAGCAGTACTTC.